One sample yielded the 5 T cell receptor beta chains listed below, sequenced in a study of multiple sclerosis patients with progressive multifocal leukoencephalopathy. TCRdb's copy holds only in-frame clones and misses some; the assay was immunoSEQ multiplex PCR. Among 25,000 to 35,000 clones listed, approximately 84% were seen once. The time point: time of PML onset. The sequencing here drew on PBMCs, taken from a patient treated with natalizumab. The source is a human donor with progressive multifocal leukoencephalopathy.

J is TRBJ1-2 and V is TRBV10-3, with a possible D match to TRBD1 (5 bases). This CDR3 comprises 16 residues. Looked up from germline, CDR1 is ENHRY and CDR2 is SYGVKD. Trimming cost V 4 bases and J 6 bases, with 21 bases left between them. The CDR3 region is CAISATGTKTKDGYTF. CDR3 coding DNA: TGTGCCATCAGTGCAACCGGGACCAAAACCAAAGATGGCTACACCTTC.

The chain links TRBV9 to TRBJ2-1; D is undetermined. Germline assignment: CDR1 SGDLS and CDR2 YYNGEE. Trimming left V 4 bases short and J 4 bases short, with 15 bases between. The CDR3 length is 15 residues. CDR3 sequence reads: CASSLASASYNEQFF. In nucleotides, the CDR3 is TGTGCCAGCAGCCTCGCCAGCGCGTCTTACAATGAGCAGTTCTTC.

The genes are TRBV7-9 and TRBJ2-1; D is unresolved. Looked up from germline, CDR1 is SEHNR and CDR2 is FQNEAQ (reference sequence). Trimming removed 0 bases from V and 4 bases from J, with 13 bases in between. CDR3 length: 16 amino acids. This chain's CDR3 is CASSLASTGKYNEQFF. The CDR3 nucleotides read TGTGCCAGCAGCTTAGCGTCTACTGGAAAATACAATGAGCAGTTCTTC.

This clone was seen only a few times. V is TRBV2 and J is TRBJ2-5; 7 bases match TRBD2. Losses at the gene ends were 7 bases for V and 4 bases for J; bases not matched to a gene: 6. The germline gives CDR1 SNHLY, CDR2 FYNNEI. The CDR3 runs to 13 residues. The CDR3 DNA reads TGTGCCAGCAAGGCGGGAGAGGTAGAGACCCAGTACTTC. Translated, it gives CASKAGEVETQYF.

This chain connects TRBV27 to TRBJ1-4; 7 nucleotides align to TRBD1. The germline V gene has CDR1 MNHEY and CDR2 SMNVEV (reference sequence). V was clipped by 3 bases and J by 6 bases; unmatched bases: 10. The CDR3 consists of 16 residues. This CDR3 is CASSFLRQGRDEKLFF. The CDR3 bases are TGTGCCAGCAGTTTTCTACGACAGGGACGGGATGAAAAACTGTTTTTT.